This TCR beta chain appears in the sequencing data of a study of T cell responses to AZD1222 COVID-19 vaccine. The method was immunoSEQ multiplex PCR; TCRdb's version includes in-frame clones alone and lacks a portion of them. The table has under 150,000 clones, 90% to 95% seen once. In the case of this clone: Its target is not known.

Study-wide points: Recipients of AZD1222 seropositive at baseline numbered only five or six. Donors were largely white British and mainly female; clonal diversity was possibly underestimated.

V lost 6 bases, J lost 8 bases, and 8 bases lay in between. There are 11 residues in the CDR3. Germline CDR1 reads ENHRY; CDR2 reads SYGVKD. This chain links TRBV10-3 with TRBJ2-1, with D possibly being TRBD2 (5 bases). This specimen was peripheral blood, taken on day 0 of AZD1222 vaccination. The source of this sequence is an adult in good health. The CDR3: CAIRNGDEQFF. The CDR3 bases are TGTGCCATCAGAAACGGGGATGAGCAGTTCTTC.